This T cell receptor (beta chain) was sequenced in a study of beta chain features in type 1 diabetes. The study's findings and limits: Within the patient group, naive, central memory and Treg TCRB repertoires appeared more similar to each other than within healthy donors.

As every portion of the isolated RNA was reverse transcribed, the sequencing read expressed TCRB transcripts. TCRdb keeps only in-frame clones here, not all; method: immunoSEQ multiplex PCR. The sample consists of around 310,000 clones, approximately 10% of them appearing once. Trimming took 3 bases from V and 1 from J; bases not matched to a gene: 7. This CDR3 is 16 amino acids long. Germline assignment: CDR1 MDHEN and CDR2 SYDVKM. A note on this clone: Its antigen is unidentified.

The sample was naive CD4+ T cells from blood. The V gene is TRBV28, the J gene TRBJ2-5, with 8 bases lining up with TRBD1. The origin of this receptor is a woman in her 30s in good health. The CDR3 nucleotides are TGTGCCAGCAGTTTTTCGGGACAGGCCTTCCAAGAGACCCAGTACTTC. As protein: CASSFSGQAFQETQYF.